The clone carrying this T cell receptor (beta chain) was recorded only once. CDR3 size: 16 residues. The sample is drawn from a study of shared clonotypes between healthy human individuals. Some clones are missing from TCRdb's copy, which holds only in-frame ones; the method was immunoSEQ multiplex PCR. The sample includes some 2,100,000 clones, approximately 94% seen only once; the top ten take roughly 0.13%. V usage is TRBV21-1 and J usage is TRBJ1-2; whether TRBD1, the table's D call, matches the DNA was not checked. TRBV21-1 is shown as a pseudogene. Sequencing input: naive CD4+ T cells sorted from blood. Subset reported: CD45RA+ positively selected. The TCR sequence derives from a young man in good health. In DNA, the CDR3 is TGTGCCAGCAGCAATGAGGACAGGGAATTCGGGTATGGCTACACCTTC. This encodes CASSNEDREFGYGYTF.